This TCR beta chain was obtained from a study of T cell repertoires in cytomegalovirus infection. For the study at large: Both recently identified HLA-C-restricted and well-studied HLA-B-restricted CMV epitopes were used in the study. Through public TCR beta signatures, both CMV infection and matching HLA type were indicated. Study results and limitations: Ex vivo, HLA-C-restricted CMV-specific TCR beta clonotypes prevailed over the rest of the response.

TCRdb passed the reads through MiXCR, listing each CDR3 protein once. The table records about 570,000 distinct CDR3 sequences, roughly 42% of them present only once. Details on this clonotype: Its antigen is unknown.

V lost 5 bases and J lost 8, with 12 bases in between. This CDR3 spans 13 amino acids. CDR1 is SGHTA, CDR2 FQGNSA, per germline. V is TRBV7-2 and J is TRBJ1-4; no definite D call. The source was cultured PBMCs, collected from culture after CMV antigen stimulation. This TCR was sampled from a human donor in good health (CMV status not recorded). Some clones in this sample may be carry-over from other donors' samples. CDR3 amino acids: CASSPPEVEKLFF. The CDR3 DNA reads TGTGCCAGCAGCCCCCCGGAAGTGGAAAAACTGTTTTTT.